This entry features one TCR beta chain sequence. This clone's antigen is unknown. Per-nucleotide qualities are absent, and no much larger clonotype sits a single base away. Systemically healthy Caucasian individuals from Russia, 39 in total and aged roughly 6 to 100 years, were included as donors. Ten milliliters of peripheral blood were drawn from each donor into EDTA-treated Vacutainer tubes. Ficoll-Paque density-gradient centrifugation was used to isolate PBMCs, with at least 6 million obtained per sample. Trizol reagent was used to extract total RNA from PBMCs, with at least 5.5 micrograms per sample. Naive CD45RAhigh/CD27high T cell percentages were measured by flow cytometry on a PBMC aliquot from every donor. These data come from a study of blood T cells in healthy people across ages (dated by TCRdb to the mid-2010s). A note on the overall study: Template switching captured roughly one uniquely barcoded TCR beta cDNA molecule per two T cells in model experiments. Using the same blood draw, the study looked at two additional independent replicas of 1 million unique cDNA reads for two donors, one aged 18 to 30 and the other aged 80 or older. To track age-related changes in TCR beta repertoire diversity, the study relied on deep sequencing normalized with unique cDNA molecular identifiers. To avoid experimental bias, donors of different ages were randomly spread across the sequencing lanes. The donors were divided into four age groups: young (average around 16 years), middle-aged (approximately 42), aged (about 60) and long-lived (about 84).

The CDR3, from cysteine to phenylalanine, totals 15 residues. Only the CDR3 DNA is retained, 45 bases long and in frame from the first base. According to the germline V gene, CDR1 reads MDHEN and CDR2 reads SYDVKM. At the junction V is shortened by 6 bases and J by 8 bases, with 22 bases in between. Findings and caveats that apply to the study as a whole: Because profiling used bulk unsorted PBMCs, naive and antigen-experienced compartments could not be compared conclusively. Observed TCR beta diversity per million T cells fell roughly linearly with age, and a significant reduction was already apparent by age approximately 40. Because donor CMV infection status was unknown, age-related changes in expanded clonotypes were potentially confounded. There was a strong correlation between observed TCR beta diversity and the percentage of naive T cells measured by flow cytometry. Estimates of total diversity from one million sequenced T cells were regarded as lower bounds and underestimates. Compared with the aged group, more naive CD4+ T cells, fewer expanded clones and increased TCR diversity were shown by the long-lived group, suggesting age selection.

Preparation of the library involved 5' RACE. Sequencing was carried out with an Illumina HiSeq 2500. The second PCR ran for about 6 to 12 cycles and used a J-beta primer mix along with a sample-barcoded 5' primer. A unique molecular identifier was introduced onto each TCR beta cDNA molecule by a template-switch 5' adaptor carrying 12 random nucleotides. Each sample yielded at least 2.5 million CDR3-containing paired-end reads. All of the RNA was converted into first-strand cDNA using the Mint cDNA synthesis kit, with a TRBC-specific oligonucleotide serving as the primer. All cDNA was treated with uracil-DNA glycosylase and then went through a first 18-cycle PCR with the universal primers M1SS and BC2_uni_R. For the original study's pipeline: For normalization, 1 million high-quality reads were randomly selected from each sample, with every read carrying a distinct molecular identifier. Reads with shared molecular identifiers were discarded instead of being binned into consensus sequences. CDR3 identification, clonotype clustering and error correction used MiTCR with a Q25 quality threshold and the strictest error-elimination algorithm. A nonparametric unseen species model with Euler transformation was used to estimate lower-bound total TCR beta diversity. The public reads were reanalyzed by TCRdb: fastp trimming at Q25, MiXCR alignment, in-frame beta chains only. Each CDR3 protein gets just one entry, which takes the most common genes and DNA from the rows behind it. The authors' filters were not applied to this entry. Within this sample are 1.5 million to 2 million distinct CDR3 sequences, with roughly 50% of them counted one time only. Less than 2.5% of the sample belongs to the ten largest clones.

The TCR sequence derives from a woman in her thirties or forties in good health. Material: blood. This sequence uses TRBV28 and TRBJ1-2; perhaps TRBD1 is the D gene, with 6 bases matching. For the CDR3, the sequence is CASRTPTGPHRGYTF. The DNA sequence is as follows: TGTGCCAGCAGGACGCCGACAGGACCTCATCGGGGCTACACCTTC.